The clone carrying this T cell receptor (beta chain) has more than one count but fewer than ten. What it binds is not known. Each post-transplant bone marrow sample was taken from the posterior iliac crest or from another site. Sequencing used immunoSEQ multiplex PCR; TCRdb keeps in-frame clones, though not all of them. The sample has 9,600 or so clones; nearly 95% are singletons. These data are taken from a study of graft-versus-host responses after intestinal transplantation. About the research overall: Anti-thymocyte globulin served as induction for all recipients, who then took tacrolimus and steroids for approximately three years. The study, taken as a whole, reports: Allografts of one patient group, those with graft-donor T cell macrochimerism, had high graft-versus-host to host-versus-graft clonal ratios.

Germline CDR1 is SGDLS and CDR2 is YYNGEE. The CDR3 runs to 14 residues. V was cut by 0 bases and J by 3 bases, with 9 bases left in between. The clonotype was recovered from a human patient who received an intestinal transplant, so some T cells may come from the graft donor. Sequenced here: bone marrow, sampled approximately 530 days after intestinal transplantation. The J gene is TRBJ1-1, the V gene TRBV9, with a tentative D call TRBD1 (5 bases). The DNA of the CDR3 is TGTGCCAGCAGCGTAGATGGGGACGACACTGAAGCTTTCTTT. It specifies CASSVDGDDTEAFF.